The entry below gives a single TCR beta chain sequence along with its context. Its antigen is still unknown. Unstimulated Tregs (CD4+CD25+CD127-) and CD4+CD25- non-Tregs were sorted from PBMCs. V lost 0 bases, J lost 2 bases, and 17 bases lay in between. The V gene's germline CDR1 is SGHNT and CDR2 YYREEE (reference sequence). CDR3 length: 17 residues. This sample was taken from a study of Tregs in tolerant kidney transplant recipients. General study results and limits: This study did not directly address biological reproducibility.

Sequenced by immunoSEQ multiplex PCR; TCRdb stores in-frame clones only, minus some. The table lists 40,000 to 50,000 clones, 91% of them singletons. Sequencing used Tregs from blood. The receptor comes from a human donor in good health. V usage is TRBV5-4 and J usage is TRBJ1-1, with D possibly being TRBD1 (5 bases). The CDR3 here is CASSLAGGASTNTEAFF. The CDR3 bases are TGTGCCAGCAGCTTGGCTGGGGGAGCGAGTACTAACACTGAAGCTTTCTTT.